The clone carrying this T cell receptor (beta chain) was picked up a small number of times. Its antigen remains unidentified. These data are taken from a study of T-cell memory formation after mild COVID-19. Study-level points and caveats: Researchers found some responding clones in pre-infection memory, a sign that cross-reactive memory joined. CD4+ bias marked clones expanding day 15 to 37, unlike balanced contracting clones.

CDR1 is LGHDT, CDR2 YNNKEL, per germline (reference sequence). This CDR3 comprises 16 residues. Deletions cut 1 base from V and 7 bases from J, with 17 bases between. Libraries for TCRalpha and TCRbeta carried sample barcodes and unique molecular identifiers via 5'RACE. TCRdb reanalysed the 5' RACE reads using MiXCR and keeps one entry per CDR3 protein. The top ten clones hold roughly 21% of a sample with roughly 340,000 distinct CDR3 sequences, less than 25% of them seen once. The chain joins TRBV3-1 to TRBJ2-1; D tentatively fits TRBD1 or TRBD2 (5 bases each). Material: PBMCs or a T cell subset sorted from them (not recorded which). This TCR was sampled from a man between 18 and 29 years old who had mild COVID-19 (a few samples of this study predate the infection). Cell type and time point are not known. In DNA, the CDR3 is TGTGCCAGCAGCCAAGTGTCCGGGACCCGTGTGAATGAGCAGTTCTTC. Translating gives CASSQVSGTRVNEQFF.